What follows are 9 T cell receptor beta chains derived from one specimen sequenced in a study of T cell responses to AZD1222 COVID-19 vaccine. The assay was immunoSEQ multiplex PCR, and TCRdb's table has in-frame clones only and misses some. The sample shows about 130,000 clones, 89% of them seen only once. The source was peripheral blood, collected on day 0 of AZD1222 vaccination. Receptor source: an adult in good health.

The chain uses TRBV29-1 and TRBJ1-2, with unresolved D. The CDR3 length is 12 residues. V gave up 6 bases and J gave up 7 bases, with 15 bases separating them. Germline CDR1 is SQVTM and CDR2 is ANQGSEA. CDR3 coding DNA: TGCAGCGTCCCCTCTTCGTCAAGTGGCTACACCTTC. Translation gives CSVPSSSSGYTF.

V is TRBV5-1 and J is TRBJ2-7; D gene ambiguous. Germline CDR1 SGHRS, CDR2 YFSETQ. This CDR3 spans 13 amino acids. V was pared by 0 bases and J by 3 bases, with 7 bases between. CDR3 loop: CASSLEALYEQYF. The CDR3 DNA reads as TGCGCCAGCAGCTTGGAGGCCCTCTACGAGCAGTACTTC.

This chain uses TRBV2 with TRBJ2-1; D unclear. Trimming took off 8 bases at V and 5 bases at J, with 7 bases between the two ends. Per the germline V gene, CDR1 is SNHLY and CDR2 is FYNNEI. This CDR3 has 11 amino acids. CDR3 protein: CASAQDNEQFF. The CDR3 DNA sequence: TGTGCCAGCGCGCAGGACAATGAGCAGTTCTTC. Variable domain in full (rest from reference TRBV2 and TRBJ2-1): EPEVTQTPSHQVTQMGQEVILRCVPISNHLYFYWYRQILGQKVEFLVSFYNNEISEKSEIFDDQFSVERPDGSNFTLKIRSTKLEDSAMYFCASAQDNEQFFGPGTRLTVL.

V and J are TRBV5-1 and TRBJ1-3; D is perhaps TRBD1 (6 bases). Trimming stripped 5 bases from V and 5 bases from J, with 11 bases between. This CDR3 is built from 13 residues. CDR1 and CDR2 (germline): SGHRS, YFSETQ. In DNA form, the CDR3 reads TGCGCCAGCAGGCCGACAGGTCGAAACACCATATATTTT. It yields the protein CASRPTGRNTIYF. Full variable domain (remainder filled in from reference TRBV5-1 and TRBJ1-3): KAGVTQTPRYLIKTRGQQVTLSCSPISGHRSVSWYQQTPGQGLQFLFEYFSETQRNKGNFPGRFSGRQFSNSRSEMNVSTLELGDSALYLCASRPTGRNTIYFGEGSWLTVV.

The chain carries TRBV4-3 and TRBJ2-7, with 8 nucleotides matching TRBD1. Losses at the gene ends were 0 bases for V and 3 bases for J; bases not matched to a gene: 7. The CDR3 extends over 16 amino acids. In germline, CDR1 is LGHNA, CDR2 YSLEER. The CDR3 DNA reads TGCGCCAGCAGCCAAGATCTAGGACAGGGATACTACGAGCAGTACTTC. Translating it yields CASSQDLGQGYYEQYF.

The rearrangement links TRBV14 to TRBJ1-6; D is uncertain. Germline V lookup: CDR1 SGHDN, CDR2 FVKESK. The CDR3 is made up of 14 amino acids. V was cut by 1 base and J by 7 bases, with 8 bases left in between. The CDR3 nucleotides are TGTGCCAGCAGCCAAGCGCCTTTCAATTCACCCCTCCACTTT. It encodes CASSQAPFNSPLHF.

The rearrangement uses TRBV6-5 and TRBJ1-2; possible D gene TRBD1, 5 bases. CDR3 length: 15 residues. Per the germline V gene, CDR1 is MNHEY and CDR2 is SVGAGI. V gave up 6 bases and J gave up 0 bases, with 14 bases separating them. CDR3 nucleotides: TGTGCCAGCAGCTCAACAGGAAAAGCTAACTATGGCTACACCTTC. Translation: CASSSTGKANYGYTF.

V and J are TRBV2 and TRBJ2-1; 8 bases map to TRBD2. After removal of 6 bases from V and 15 bases from J, the junction contained 7 bases not matched to a gene. Germline V gene lookup returns CDR1 SNHLY and CDR2 FYNNEI. The CDR3 is 11 amino acids. For the CDR3, the DNA is TGTGCCAGCAGGGAGGGACTAGTTATGTTCTTC. Protein product: CASREGLVMFF.

The chain combines TRBV6-5 with TRBJ2-2; 9 bases match TRBD2. Germline V gene lookup returns CDR1 MNHEY and CDR2 SVGAGI. This CDR3 is 13 amino acids long. V lost 10 bases to trimming and J lost 7 bases; unmatched junction nucleotides: 7. The CDR3 nucleotides read TGTGCCACGACGCTAGCGGGGTTCGGGGAGCTGTTTTTT. Translated: CATTLAGFGELFF.